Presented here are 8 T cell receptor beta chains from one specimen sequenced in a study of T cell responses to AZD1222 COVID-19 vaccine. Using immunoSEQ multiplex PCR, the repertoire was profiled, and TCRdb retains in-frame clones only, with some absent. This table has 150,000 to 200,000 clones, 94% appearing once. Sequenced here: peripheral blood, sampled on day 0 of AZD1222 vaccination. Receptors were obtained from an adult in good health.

CDR3 nucleotide sequence: TGTGCCAGCAGCCCCTGGGGGGGGTATGACAATGAGCAGTTCTTC. Encoded protein: CASSPWGGYDNEQFF. The chain employs TRBV14 and TRBJ2-1; 7 bases match TRBD2. V was clipped by 4 bases and J by 5 bases; unmatched bases: 8. Germline CDR1 reads SGHDN; CDR2 reads FVKESK. This CDR3 has 15 amino acids.

This CDR3 is CATFGASYEQYF. DNA of the CDR3: TGTGCCACCTTTGGAGCCTCCTACGAGCAGTACTTC. This rearrangement joins TRBV6-5 to TRBJ2-7, with D unresolved. Germline-derived CDR1 and CDR2 are MNHEY and SVGAGI. The CDR3 loop spans 12 amino acids. V dropped 10 bases and J dropped 0 bases, with 10 bases sitting between them.

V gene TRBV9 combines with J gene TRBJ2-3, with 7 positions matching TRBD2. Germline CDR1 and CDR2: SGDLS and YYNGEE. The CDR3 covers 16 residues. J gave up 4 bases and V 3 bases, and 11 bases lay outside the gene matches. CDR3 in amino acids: CASSAGHAGVPDTQYF. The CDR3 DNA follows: TGTGCCAGCAGCGCGGGTCACGCGGGAGTCCCAGATACGCAGTATTTT. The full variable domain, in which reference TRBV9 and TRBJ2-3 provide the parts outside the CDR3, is DSGVTQTPKHLITATGQRVTLRCSPRSGDLSVYWYQQSLDQGLQFLIQYYNGEERAKGNILERFSAQQFPDLHSELNLSSLELGDSALYFCASSAGHAGVPDTQYFGPGTRLTVL.

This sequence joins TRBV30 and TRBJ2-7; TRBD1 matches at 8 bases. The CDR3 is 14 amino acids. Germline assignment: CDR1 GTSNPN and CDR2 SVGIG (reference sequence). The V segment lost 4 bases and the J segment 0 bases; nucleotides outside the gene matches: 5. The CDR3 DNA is TGTGCCTGGAACGGGCAGGGGGCCTCCTACGAGCAGTACTTC. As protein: CAWNGQGASYEQYF.

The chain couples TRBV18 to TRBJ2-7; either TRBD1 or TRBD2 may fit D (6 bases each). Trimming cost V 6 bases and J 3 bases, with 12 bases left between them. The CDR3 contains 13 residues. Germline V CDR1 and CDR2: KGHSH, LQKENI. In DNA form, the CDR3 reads TGTGCCAGCTCGCCGGGGGCGAACTACGAGCAGTACTTC. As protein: CASSPGANYEQYF.

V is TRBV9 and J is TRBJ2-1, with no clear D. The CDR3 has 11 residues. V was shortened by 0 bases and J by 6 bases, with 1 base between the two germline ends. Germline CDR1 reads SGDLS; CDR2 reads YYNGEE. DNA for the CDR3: TGTGCCAGCAGCGTAGCCAATGAGCAGTTCTTC. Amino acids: CASSVANEQFF.

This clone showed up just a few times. CDR3 DNA: TGTGCCAGCAGCTATGGCCCCGGAAAACTGTTTTTT. This encodes CASSYGPGKLFF. The V gene is TRBV9, the J gene TRBJ1-4, with no clear D. The CDR3 sequence is 12 residues long. Germline assignment: CDR1 SGDLS and CDR2 YYNGEE. The ends were cut back, 4 bases at V and 10 bases at J, with 11 bases in the middle.

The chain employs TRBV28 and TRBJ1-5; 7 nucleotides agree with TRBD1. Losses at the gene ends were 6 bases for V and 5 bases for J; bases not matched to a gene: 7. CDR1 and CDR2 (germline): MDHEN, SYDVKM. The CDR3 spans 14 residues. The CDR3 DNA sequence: TGTGCCAGCAGCCCCGACAGGGTTGATCAGCCCCAGCATTTT. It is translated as CASSPDRVDQPQHF.